This entry features one TCR beta chain sequence. The Seattle patients, enrolled during active infection, were followed longitudinally. The sample originates from a study of blood T cell repertoires in COVID-19. Study at large: The United States, Italy and Spain supplied acute and convalescent COVID-19 samples. The cDNA or gDNA used as material had been derived from T cells, B-cell-depleted T cells, or PBMCs.

Original processing methods: From reference gene primer amplification, estimates of nucleated cell counts were derived. The protocol was immunoSEQ multiplex PCR, while the TCRdb copy is restricted to in-frame clones and leaves out a portion. V, J and clone size were drawn from that table, and D and trimming were deduced from the DNA. The sample records a few hundred thousand clones, 89% being singletons. With 2 bases removed from V and 1 base from J, the gap between germline ends came to 8 bases. CDR1 and CDR2 (germline): PRHDT, FYEKMQ (reference sequence). The CDR3 consists of 14 residues. The rearrangement joins TRBV13 to TRBJ2-5; the D gene is possibly TRBD2 (5 bases). The specimen sequenced was peripheral blood. This TCR came from a woman between 25 and 40 years old with COVID-19, enrolled during active disease. CDR3 nucleotides: TGTGCCAGCAGCTTACGCGGGTTCCAAGAGACCCAGTACTTC. Translated: CASSLRGFQETQYF.